These T cell receptor beta chains were read from a single sample in a study of blood T cell repertoires in COVID-19. The table came from immunoSEQ multiplex PCR; TCRdb's copy has only in-frame clones and leaves some out. Here the sample spans more than 95,000 clones, approximately 74% being singletons. Input material: peripheral blood. The receptors were sampled from an elderly man with COVID-19, enrolled during active disease. The CDR3 runs from the conserved cysteine through the conserved F or W. Fields, in order: D gene, clone size, V gene, J gene, CDR3 protein, CDR3 DNA. D genes are given only for firm matches. Expanded clones get a size class; other rows say once, few or many, or leave the size out.

>.|.|TRBV19|TRBJ1-5
CASKLDYSNQPQHF
TGTGCCAGTAAGCTAGACTATAGCAATCAGCCCCAGCATTTT
>TRBD2|.|TRBV11-2|TRBJ2-1
CASSSPTSGIYQFF
TGTGCCAGCAGCTCTCCAACTAGCGGGATATATCAGTTCTTC
>TRBD1|.|TRBV24-1|TRBJ2-1
CATSDSTGRRYNEQFF
TGTGCCACCAGTGATTCGACAGGGCGTCGCTACAATGAGCAGTTCTTC
>TRBD2|.|TRBV7-9|TRBJ2-3
CASSPPGLAGVSSTDTQYF
TGTGCCAGCAGCCCCCCGGGACTAGCGGGAGTTTCTAGCACAGATACGCAGTATTTT
>TRBD1|once|TRBV6-5|TRBJ1-4
CASSQTGTREKLFF
TGTGCCAGCAGTCAGACAGGGACCCGCGAAAAACTGTTTTTT
>.|.|TRBV7-2|TRBJ1-1
CASSRRTGDPEAFF
TGTGCCAGCAGCAGACGAACGGGGGACCCTGAAGCTTTCTTT
>TRBD1|.|TRBV30|TRBJ1-5
CAWSLDRGNQPQHF
TGTGCCTGGAGTCTAGACAGGGGCAATCAGCCCCAGCATTTT
>.|.|TRBV5-1|TRBJ2-5
CASSKSGATYQETQYF
TGCGCCAGCAGTAAAAGTGGGGCGACGTACCAAGAGACCCAGTACTTC
>TRBD2|.|TRBV29-1|TRBJ2-1
CSVEGGGRAEDEQFF
TGCAGCGTTGAGGGCGGCGGGAGGGCCGAGGATGAGCAGTTCTTC
>TRBD2|.|TRBV9|TRBJ2-3
CASSAASGINTQYF
TGTGCCAGCAGCGCCGCTAGCGGGATAAATACGCAGTATTTT
>.|.|TRBV2|TRBJ2-3
CASSGLGATDTQYF
TGTGCCAGCAGTGGACTAGGAGCAACAGATACGCAGTATTTT
>TRBD2|.|TRBV6-6|TRBJ2-1
CAGQRESSNEQFF
TGTGCCGGTCAGCGGGAGTCCTCCAATGAGCAGTTCTTC
>TRBD2|once|TRBV7-2|TRBJ2-7
CASSLVPAGGPLGEQYF
TGTGCCAGCAGCTTAGTACCAGCGGGAGGGCCGCTGGGCGAGCAGTACTTC
>TRBD1|once|TRBV28|TRBJ1-2
CASGQVNDNYGYTF
TGTGCCAGCGGACAGGTTAACGATAACTATGGCTACACCTTC
>TRBD1|many|TRBV19|TRBJ1-5
CASSISGTGLFQPQHF
TGTGCCAGTAGTATATCCGGGACAGGGTTATTTCAGCCCCAGCATTTT
>TRBD1|few|TRBV19|TRBJ1-6
CASSTLGQGARSPLHF
TGTGCCAGTAGTACCCTGGGACAGGGGGCGCGTTCACCCCTCCACTTT
>.|.|TRBV3-1/TRBV3-2|TRBJ1-2
CASSQDSAGRRYTF
TGTGCCAGCAGCCAAGATTCGGCAGGGCGCCGCTACACCTTC
>.|once|TRBV2|TRBJ1-4
CASSERGEKLFF
TGTGCCAGCAGTGAAAGGGGGGAAAAACTGTTTTTT